These 6 T cell receptor beta chains came from one sample sequenced in a study of blood T cell repertoires in COVID-19. TCRdb's copy holds only in-frame clones and misses some; the assay was immunoSEQ multiplex PCR. The repertoire holds 150,000 or so clones, roughly 89% seen once, with 0.55% in the top ten. The sample comprised peripheral blood. The receptors come from a man aged 50-60 years with acute or convalescent COVID-19.

The chain couples TRBV5-1 to TRBJ1-1; D possibly corresponds to TRBD1 (6 bases). V lost 0 bases and J 0 bases, leaving 9 bases between the germline ends. The CDR3 spans 15 residues. CDR1 and CDR2 from the germline V gene are SGHRS and YFSETQ. The CDR3 spells CASSLGTAMNTEAFF. Written as DNA, the CDR3 is TGCGCCAGCAGCTTGGGGACAGCAATGAACACTGAAGCTTTCTTT.

V and J are TRBV2 and TRBJ2-3, with 7 bases matching TRBD1. Germline V gene lookup returns CDR1 SNHLY and CDR2 FYNNEI. The CDR3 has 17 amino acids. J lost 5 bases, V lost 1 base, and 12 bases had no gene match. Here the CDR3 DNA reads TGTGCCAGCAGTGAAGGGGGACAGCCCATTTTTGGAGATACGCAGTATTTT. Protein product: CASSEGGQPIFGDTQYF. Together with reference TRBV2 and TRBJ2-3, the CDR3 gives the full variable domain: EPEVTQTPSHQVTQMGQEVILRCVPISNHLYFYWYRQILGQKVEFLVSFYNNEISEKSEIFDDQFSVERPDGSNFTLKIRSTKLEDSAMYFCASSEGGQPIFGDTQYFGPGTRLTVL.

This chain connects TRBV19 to TRBJ2-3; D is ambiguous. This CDR3 spans 14 amino acids. Germline V gene data show CDR1 as LNHDA and CDR2 as SQIVND (reference sequence). V was pared by 3 bases and J by 5 bases, with 12 bases between. The CDR3, as DNA: TGTGCCAGTAGTATGATGGGCGTGGTAGATACGCAGTATTTT. Translation gives CASSMMGVVDTQYF.

The CDR3 loop reads CAISESGARGDTQYF. The CDR3 nucleotides are TGTGCCATCAGTGAGTCGGGGGCCCGAGGGGATACGCAGTATTTT. The gene calls are TRBV10-3 and TRBJ2-3; a weak D match, TRBD1 (6 bases). V was clipped by 0 bases and J by 6 bases, with 13 bases between them. The V gene's germline CDR1 is ENHRY and CDR2 SYGVKD. This CDR3 has 15 residues.

The V gene is TRBV13, the J gene TRBJ2-1; D unclear. Germline lookup yields CDR1 PRHDT and CDR2 FYEKMQ (reference sequence). V lost 10 bases and J 0 bases, leaving 13 bases between the germline ends. The CDR3 totals 14 residues. CDR3 in amino acids: CATQRLSSYNEQFF. The DNA for the CDR3 is TGTGCCACCCAGCGTCTCAGCTCCTACAATGAGCAGTTCTTC.

The genes are TRBV7-2 and TRBJ1-1, with a weak D call TRBD1 (6 bases). Germline V gene data show CDR1 as SGHTA and CDR2 as FQGNSA. This CDR3 has 15 residues. V lost 5 bases and J 0 bases, leaving 13 bases between the germline ends. The CDR3 coding sequence is TGTGCCAGCAGCGTTGACAACAGGGTGAACACTGAAGCTTTCTTT. Protein product: CASSVDNRVNTEAFF. Using reference TRBV7-2 and TRBJ1-1 for the parts outside the CDR3, the full variable domain is GAGVSQSPSNKVTEKGKDVELRCDPISGHTALYWYRQSLGQGLEFLIYFQGNSAPDKSGLPSDRFSAERTGGSVSTLTIQRTQQEDSAVYLCASSVDNRVNTEAFFGQGTRLTVV.